This T cell receptor beta chain was recorded in a study of OX40 agonist ivuxolimab in advanced cancers. The cohort excluded patients with autoimmune disease history or systemic immunosuppression. The CDR3 is 16 amino acids. Germline lookup yields CDR1 KGHSH and CDR2 LQKENI. The junction had 12 bases not matched to a gene; V was cut back by 6 bases and J by 4 bases. The table came from immunoSEQ multiplex PCR; TCRdb's copy has only in-frame clones and leaves some out. Here the sample spans approximately 50,000 clones, roughly nine tenths being singletons. This specimen consisted of CD4+ or CD8+ T cells sorted from blood, obtained in a trial of the OX40 agonist ivuxolimab. The V gene is TRBV18, the J gene TRBJ2-7; TRBD1 agrees at 10 bases. The receptor was derived from an adult with an advanced solid tumor such as melanoma, head and neck, liver or kidney cancer. The CDR3 sequence is CASSPRSGTGVYEQYF. CDR3 DNA: TGTGCCAGCTCGCCCCGGTCCGGGACAGGGGTGTACGAGCAGTACTTC.